This TCR beta chain was sequenced for a study of blood T cell repertoires in COVID-19. Authors' analysis steps: Using reference gene primer amplification, nucleated cell counts were estimated. The repertoire was sequenced with immunoSEQ multiplex PCR; TCRdb's copy has only in-frame clones and lacks some. V and J calls and clone size are given by that table; D and trimming were obtained from the DNA. The table lists some 310,000 clones, 90% of them singletons. Patients of the Seattle cohort, enrolled during active infection, were followed longitudinally. This TCR derives from a woman aged 40 to 55 with COVID-19, enrolled during active disease. The sequenced material came from peripheral blood.

CDR3 nucleotide sequence: TGTGCCAGCAGTTTCCGACAGGGTCTGGGAGAAAAACTGTTTTTT. This encodes CASSFRQGLGEKLFF. V usage is TRBV6-5 and J usage is TRBJ1-4; the match to TRBD1 covers 7 bases. The CDR3 spans 15 residues. V was clipped by 4 bases and J by 8 bases; unmatched bases: 10. Germline V lookup: CDR1 MNHEY, CDR2 SVGAGI.